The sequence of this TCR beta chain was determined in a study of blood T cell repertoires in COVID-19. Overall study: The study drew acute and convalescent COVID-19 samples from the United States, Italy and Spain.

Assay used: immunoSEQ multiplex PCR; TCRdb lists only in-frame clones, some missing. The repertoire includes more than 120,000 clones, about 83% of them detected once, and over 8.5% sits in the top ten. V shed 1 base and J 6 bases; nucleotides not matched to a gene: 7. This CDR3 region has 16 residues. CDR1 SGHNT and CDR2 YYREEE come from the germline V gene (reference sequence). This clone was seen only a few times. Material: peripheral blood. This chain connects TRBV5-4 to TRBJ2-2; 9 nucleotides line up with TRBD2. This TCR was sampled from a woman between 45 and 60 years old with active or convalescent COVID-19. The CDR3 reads CASSLYLAGRSGELFF. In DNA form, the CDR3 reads TGTGCCAGCAGCTTGTATCTAGCGGGAAGATCCGGGGAGCTGTTTTTT.